A selection of T cell receptor beta chains follows, all from one sample in a study of CD8 T cells in ankylosing spondylitis. TCRdb re-called the 5' RACE reads through MiXCR, storing one row per CDR3 protein. Of about 330,000 distinct CDR3 sequences in the sample, around 7.6% are singletons; the top ten hold approximately 14%. The sample comprised blood, either unsorted or a sorted T cell fraction (not recorded which). Receptor source: a male donor with ankylosing spondylitis. Each CDR3 is given with its conserved first and last residue. Fields, in order: V gene, clone size, J gene, D gene, CDR3 DNA, CDR3 protein. The D gene is left open where the match is weak. Not every row has a clone size; where given, it reads once, few, many or a size class.

TRBV11-2	few	TRBJ1-1	.	TGTGCCAGCAGCCCAAATTCCGGGACTGAAGCTTTCTTT	CASSPNSGTEAFF
TRBV29-1	.	TRBJ2-4	.	TGCAGCGCCCTCAGAGGTCGGCCCGTCGGTTGCATTCAGTACTTC	CSALRGRPVGCIQYF
TRBV6-1	few	TRBJ1-1	TRBD1	TGTGCCAGCAGTCCACCGGGACAGATGAACACTGAAGCTTTCTTT	CASSPPGQMNTEAFF
TRBV4-1	few	TRBJ1-1	.	TGCGCCAGCAGCCAAGATTCCCCGAACACTGAAGCTTTCTTT	CASSQDSPNTEAFF
TRBV20-1	.	TRBJ2-5	.	TGCAGTGCTAGAGGTCAGCAAGAGACCCAGTACTTC	CSARGQQETQYF
TRBV5-1	.	TRBJ2-1	TRBD1	TGCGCCAGCAGCCTCCCGGGACAGGTGGGTGTGAATGAGCAGTTCTTC	CASSLPGQVGVNEQFF
TRBV5-1	few	TRBJ2-2	TRBD2	TGCGCCAGCAGCTATTACGGATCGGGACTAGCGGGACACGGGGAGCTGTTTTTT	CASSYYGSGLAGHGELFF
TRBV7-3	few	TRBJ2-5	.	TGTGCCAGCAGCTTATCCCGACTGGGGGAGACCCAGTACTTC	CASSLSRLGETQYF
TRBV10-1	.	TRBJ2-5	.	TGCGCCAGCAGTGAGTCGTACCGGGGACAAGAGACCCAGTACTTC	CASSESYRGQETQYF
TRBV7-8	.	TRBJ2-3	TRBD2	TGTGCCAGCAGCTCGCGCTGGCCCGGGGGGAGGAGAGCAGATACGCAGTATTTT	CASSSRWPGGRRADTQYF
TRBV2	few	TRBJ2-5	.	TGTGCCAGCAGTCAACAGGGAAGGAGCCAAGAGACCCAGTACTTC	CASSQQGRSQETQYF
TRBV29-1	few	TRBJ1-2	.	TGCAGCTCCAGCTTGGGTTTTCGGTATGGCTACACCTTC	CSSSLGFRYGYTF
TRBV15	many	TRBJ2-7	.	TGTGCCACCAGCAGAGATAAAATTAGCTCCTACGAGCAGTACTTC	CATSRDKISSYEQYF
TRBV13	many	TRBJ2-3	.	TGTGCCAGCAGCTTAAGGGTGTTAACAGATACGCAGTATTTT	CASSLRVLTDTQYF
TRBV7-8	few	TRBJ2-3	.	TGTGCCAGCAGCCCATCCCCCTTAGGGGTCCCAGATACGCAGTATTTT	CASSPSPLGVPDTQYF
TRBV28	.	TRBJ2-7	TRBD2	TGTGCCAGCAGTTTTTTAGCGGGAGCGGGTGGCGAGCAGTACTTC	CASSFLAGAGGEQYF
TRBV7-2	few	TRBJ1-2	.	TGTGCCAGCAGCTTCTTAAGCGGCTATGGCTACACCTTC	CASSFLSGYGYTF
TRBV7-2	few	TRBJ1-2	.	TGTGCCAGCAGCCCTCCACCGGACACTCATGGCTACACCTTC	CASSPPPDTHGYTF
TRBV7-3	many	TRBJ2-3	.	TGTGCCAGCACTAAAGGGCAGGGGAGGGGAGATACGCAGTATTTT	CASTKGQGRGDTQYF
TRBV20-1	many	TRBJ1-4	.	TGCAGTGCTGGAGGTCCAGCCCTAAATGAAAAACTGTTTTTT	CSAGGPALNEKLFF
TRBV5-1	.	TRBJ2-5	.	TGCGCCAGCAGCAGGTCCCTGGCGGCGGAGACCCAGTACTTC	CASSRSLAAETQYF
TRBV7-2	.	TRBJ2-7	.	TGTGCCAGCAGCTTATATCCAAGCTCCTACGAGCAGTACTTC	CASSLYPSSYEQYF
TRBV29-1	.	TRBJ2-3	.	TGCAGCGTTGAAGGGGGGCGGGTAGCCACAGATACGCAGTATTTT	CSVEGGRVATDTQYF
TRBV29-1	few	TRBJ1-4	.	TGCAGCGTTGATGAAGGGACAAAAAAATATTTT	CSVDEGTKKYF
TRBV12-3/TRBV12-4	few	TRBJ1-2	TRBD1	TGTGCCAGCAGTTTAGCGCGGGGGACAGGGAAGAACTATGGCTACACCTTC	CASSLARGTGKNYGYTF
TRBV20-1	few	TRBJ2-7	.	TGCAGTGCTAGAGAACCGGGGGCACTCATGCGTGAGTACTTC	CSAREPGALMREYF
TRBV7-9	few	TRBJ1-1	.	TGTGCCAGCAGCTACAGGGAGAACACTGAAGCTTTCTTT	CASSYRENTEAFF
TRBV4-3	.	TRBJ2-1	.	TGCGCCAGCAGCCAAGAAACCTTCCAGCGCTACTACAATGAGCAGTTCTTC	CASSQETFQRYYNEQFF
TRBV7-8	.	TRBJ2-5	TRBD2	TGTGCCAGCAGCTTACAGGGAGGGAGGGAGACCCAGTACTTC	CASSLQGGRETQYF
TRBV10-3	.	TRBJ1-2	.	TGTGCCATCAGTGAAGCAGGGGAGGGCTATGGCTACACCTTC	CAISEAGEGYGYTF
TRBV4-2	.	TRBJ2-3	.	TGTGCCAGCAGCCAGGAACAGACACTAGATACGCAGTATTTT	CASSQEQTLDTQYF
TRBV7-2	.	TRBJ2-2	TRBD2	TGTGCCAGCAGCTCCCCGGTGGGACTAGCGACCGGGGAGCTGTTTTTT	CASSSPVGLATGELFF
TRBV12-3/TRBV12-4	many	TRBJ1-1	.	TGTGCCAGCAGTTTCACCCCGAACACTGAAGCTTTCTTT	CASSFTPNTEAFF
TRBV5-1	many	TRBJ2-2	.	TGCGCCAGCAGCAACCTGGGACACACCGGGGAGCTGTTTTTT	CASSNLGHTGELFF
TRBV7-2	few	TRBJ2-7	.	TGTGCCAGCAGCTTAGTTGCAGGCCACGAGCAGTACTTC	CASSLVAGHEQYF
TRBV29-1	many	TRBJ2-3	TRBD1	TGCAGCGTTGACCGGGGGCAAGGACAGGGAGCAGATACGCAGTATTTT	CSVDRGQGQGADTQYF
TRBV15	.	TRBJ2-1	.	TGTGCCACCAGCAGAGTGGGACTCGCTCGGGATGAGCAGTTCTTC	CATSRVGLARDEQFF
TRBV20-1	.	TRBJ2-7	TRBD1	TGCAGTGCCCAGGGACAGGGCTACACCTACGAGCAGTACTTC	CSAQGQGYTYEQYF
TRBV4-3	few	TRBJ2-5	TRBD2	TGCGCCAGCAGCCGGAGCCGGGAGGGCCGGGAGACCCAGTACTTC	CASSRSREGRETQYF
TRBV2	.	TRBJ1-4	TRBD1	TGTGCCAGCAGTATCGACAGGGGGGAAAAACTGTTTTTT	CASSIDRGEKLFF
TRBV24-1	.	TRBJ2-3	TRBD2	TGTGCCACCAGTGATCCGAGCGGGAATAGGGCAGATACGCAGTATTTT	CATSDPSGNRADTQYF
TRBV20-1	few	TRBJ2-1	TRBD2	TGCACGACTCTAGCGGGGGGTGCTTACAATGAGCAGTTCTTC	CTTLAGGAYNEQFF